These 3 T cell receptor beta chains were sequenced from one sample in a study of CD8 T cells in ankylosing spondylitis listed by TCRdb under 2017. Summary of the overall study and its limitations: Blood from ankylosing spondylitis patients appeared to be characterized by a TCR beta motif composed of roughly eight highly homologous amino acid variants.

Receptor libraries were prepared by 5' RACE. Instrument on record: Illumina HiSeq 2500. TCRdb ran its own pipeline on the public reads, namely fastp trimming at Q25 and MiXCR clone calling, and kept in-frame beta chains. All rows with the same CDR3 protein become a single entry with the most common DNA and genes. The sample table lists fewer than 750,000 distinct CDR3 sequences, around 20% of them with a count of one. The ten largest clonotypes hold under 20% of the sample. Their specific antigens are unknown. The specimen sequenced was blood, either unsorted or a sorted T cell fraction (not recorded which). The origin of the receptors is a male donor with ankylosing spondylitis.

This clonotype appeared many times. The chain recombines TRBV2 with TRBJ2-3; D remains ambiguous. CDR3 length: 15 amino acids. The V and J ends lost 4 bases and 2 bases respectively, with 13 bases between them. The germline gives CDR1 SNHLY, CDR2 FYNNEI. This CDR3 reads CASSGRMDPTDTQYF. CDR3 nucleotides: TGTGCCAGCAGTGGAAGGATGGACCCCACAGATACGCAGTATTTT. Looking up the rest from reference TRBV2 and TRBJ2-3 gives the full variable domain: EPEVTQTPSHQVTQMGQEVILRCVPISNHLYFYWYRQILGQKVEFLVSFYNNEISEKSEIFDDQFSVERPDGSNFTLKIRSTKLEDSAMYFCASSGRMDPTDTQYFGPGTRLTVL.

The chain carries TRBV12-3 or TRBV12-4 and TRBJ2-2, with D tentatively TRBD1 (5 bases). CDR3 size: 14 residues. The germline V and J ends were trimmed by 3 bases and 5 bases, with 10 bases remaining between them. The CDR3 bases are TGTGCCAGCAGTTTTTTCAGGGAAACCGGGGAGCTGTTTTTT. Its translation is CASSFFRETGELFF.

This clonotype showed up just a few times. V and J are TRBV9 and TRBJ2-7; the D gene is possibly TRBD2 (5 bases). CDR3 size: 13 residues. V was cut by 0 bases and J by 6 bases, with 10 bases left in between. Germline CDR1 is SGDLS and CDR2 is YYNGEE. The CDR3 here is CASSVGASSEQYF. The CDR3 DNA follows: TGTGCCAGCAGCGTAGGTGCTAGCTCCGAGCAGTACTTC.